The sequence of this T cell receptor beta chain was determined in a study of T cells after yellow fever vaccination. One entry per CDR3 protein, called by TCRdb with MiXCR from the 5' RACE reads. The sample yields about 500,000 distinct CDR3 sequences, around 16% seen once. In its sample, this clonotype was seen a few times. Germline assignment: CDR1 KGHDR and CDR2 SFDVKD. V was pared by 1 base and J by 4 bases, with 6 bases between. The CDR3 is made up of 14 amino acids. This chain joins TRBV24-1 and TRBJ2-2; D gene uncertain. The sequenced sample was PBMCs, obtained 5 days after the first yellow fever vaccination. This TCR came from a man aged 18 to 30 who received the YFV17D yellow fever vaccine. CDR3 nucleotides: TGTGCCACCAGTGATTTTGATGTCACCGGGGAGCTGTTTTTT. This codes for CATSDFDVTGELFF.